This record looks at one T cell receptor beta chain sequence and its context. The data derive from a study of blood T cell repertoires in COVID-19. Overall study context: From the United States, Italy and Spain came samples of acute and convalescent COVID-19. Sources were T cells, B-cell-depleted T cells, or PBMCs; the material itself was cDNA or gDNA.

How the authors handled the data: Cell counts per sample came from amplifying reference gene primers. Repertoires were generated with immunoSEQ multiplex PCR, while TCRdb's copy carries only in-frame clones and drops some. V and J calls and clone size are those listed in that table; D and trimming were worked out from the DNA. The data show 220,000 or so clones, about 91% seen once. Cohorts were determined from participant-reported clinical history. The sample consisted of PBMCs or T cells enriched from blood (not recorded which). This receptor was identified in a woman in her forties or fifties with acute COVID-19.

The CDR3 DNA reads as TGTGCCAGCAGGGGGACTGTGAACACTGAAGCTTTCTTT. Amino acid sequence: CASRGTVNTEAFF. This chain connects TRBV6-5 to TRBJ1-1, with a possible D match to TRBD1 (5 bases). Germline loops: CDR1 MNHEY, CDR2 SVGAGI. The CDR3 covers 13 residues. Between the trimmed V and J ends, which lost 6 bases and 0 bases, there was a span of 8 bases.